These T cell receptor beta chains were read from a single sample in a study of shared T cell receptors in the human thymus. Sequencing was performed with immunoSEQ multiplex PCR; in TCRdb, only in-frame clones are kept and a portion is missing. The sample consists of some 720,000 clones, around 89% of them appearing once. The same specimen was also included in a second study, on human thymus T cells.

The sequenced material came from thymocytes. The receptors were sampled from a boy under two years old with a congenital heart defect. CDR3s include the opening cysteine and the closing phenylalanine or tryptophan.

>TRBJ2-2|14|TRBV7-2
CASRPAWRPGELFF
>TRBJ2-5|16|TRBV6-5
CASSYELAGGGETQYF
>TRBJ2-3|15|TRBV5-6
CASNPGRQPGDTQYF
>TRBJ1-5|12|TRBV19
CASSKGNQPQHF
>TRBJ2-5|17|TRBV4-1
CASSPLSWPSAQETQYF
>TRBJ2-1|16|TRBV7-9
CASSLRGGSSYNEQFF
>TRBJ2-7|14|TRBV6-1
CASKRDTGLYEQYF
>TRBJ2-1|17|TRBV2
CASSPLPTSGSRNEQFF
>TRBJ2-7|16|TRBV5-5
CASSLGGTSATYEQYF
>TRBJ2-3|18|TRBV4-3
CASSQMLLRGNCTDTQYF
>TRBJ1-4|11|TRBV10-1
CASSGREKLFF
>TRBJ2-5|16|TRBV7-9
CASSFPGHPLEETQYF
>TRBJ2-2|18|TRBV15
CATSRPGRPGGNTGELFF
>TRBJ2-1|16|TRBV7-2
CASSLPSTPDYNEQFF
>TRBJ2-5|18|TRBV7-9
CASSSGRLAALLQETQYF
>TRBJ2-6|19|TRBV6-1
CASSEESGTGRHGANVLTF
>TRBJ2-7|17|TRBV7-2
CASSLNIVGRASYEQYF
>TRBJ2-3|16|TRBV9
CASSVYVGGSADTQYF
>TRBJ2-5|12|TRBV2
CASSVDSETQYF
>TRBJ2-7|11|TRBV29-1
CSVVGPLKQYF
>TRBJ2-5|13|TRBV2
CASRLAGEETQYF
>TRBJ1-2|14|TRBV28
CASARDRVNYGYTF
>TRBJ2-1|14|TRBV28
CASSPRGGGNEQFF
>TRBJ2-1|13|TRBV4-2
CASSTHRGNEQFF
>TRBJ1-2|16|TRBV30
CAWKGRIAPLNYGYTF
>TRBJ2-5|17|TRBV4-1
CASSHGRTSGSRETQYF
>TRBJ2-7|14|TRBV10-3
CAIREEGNSYEQYF
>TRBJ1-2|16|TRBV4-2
CASSQDGQGMSYGYTF
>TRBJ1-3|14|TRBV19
CASSAGTGGDTIYF
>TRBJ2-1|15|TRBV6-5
CASSCALPRENEQFF
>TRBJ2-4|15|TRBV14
CASSPEGIAQNIQYF
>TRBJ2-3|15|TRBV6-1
CARGLAGGRTDTQYF
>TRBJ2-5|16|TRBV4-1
CASSQVWRVPQETQYF
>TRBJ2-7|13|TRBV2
CASITRSLYEQYF
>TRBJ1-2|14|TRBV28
CASSLEPSQRGYTF
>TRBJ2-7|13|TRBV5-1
CASSFQGDHEQYF
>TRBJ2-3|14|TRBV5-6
CASSLRHSTDTQYF
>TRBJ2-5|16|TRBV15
CATSPSPQANQETQYF
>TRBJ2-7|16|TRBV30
CAWTPSRGTPTYEQYF
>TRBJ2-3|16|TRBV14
CASSQAGREFTDTQYF
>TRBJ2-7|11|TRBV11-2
CASSLGGRQYF
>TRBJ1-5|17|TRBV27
CASSFCRDRGSNQPQHF
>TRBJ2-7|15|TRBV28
CASSPLEREKGEQYF
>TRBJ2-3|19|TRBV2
CASSEGGLNVPTLTDTQYF
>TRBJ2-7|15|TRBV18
CASSPRLAAPYEQYF
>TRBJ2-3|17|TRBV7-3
CASSPNTLAGSTDTQYF